The 25 T cell receptor beta chains given below trace back to one sample, sequenced in a study of blood T cells in healthy people across ages. Primed by a sample-barcoded 5' primer and a J-beta primer mix, a second PCR proceeded for roughly 7 to 11 cycles. MiXCR was run by TCRdb on the 5' RACE reads, yielding one entry per CDR3 protein. Altogether about 730,000 distinct CDR3 sequences are present, approximately 43% being singletons, with the ten largest covering 20%. Source material: blood. The receptors were sampled from a woman aged 55-75 years in good health.

This clonotype was detected once. The chain has TRBV20-1 and TRBJ2-1, with D perhaps TRBD1 (6 bases). The DNA end is a closer match to TRBJ2-7, so the J assignment may be wrong. The length of the CDR3 is 14 residues. CDR1 is DFQATT, CDR2 SNEGSKA, per germline (reference sequence). In DNA form, the CDR3 reads TGCAGTGCCCCGGGCACAGGGTTCTACAATGAGCAGTACTTC. Translation: CSAPGTGFYNEQYF.

The chain is built from TRBV28 and TRBJ2-5, with TRBD1 identical over 12 bases. The germline V gene encodes CDR1 MDHEN and CDR2 SYDVKM. V shed 5 bases, J shed 11 bases, and the junction held 15 bases outside the gene matches. This CDR3 comprises 16 residues. As DNA, the CDR3 is TGTGCCAGCAGTCTCCCACCGGGACAGGGGGCGAGTGAGCAGTACTTC. It yields the protein CASSLPPGQGASEQYF.

The chain recombines TRBV6-6 with TRBJ1-4, with a possible D match to TRBD1 (6 bases). The V and J ends lost 6 bases and 7 bases respectively, with 21 bases between them. The germline V gene has CDR1 MNHNY and CDR2 SVGAGI (reference sequence). The CDR3 is 16 residues long. The CDR3 region is CASSPSTGLISEKLFF. For the CDR3, the DNA is TGTGCCAGCAGCCCGTCAACAGGGTTAATTAGTGAAAAACTGTTTTTT.

V is TRBV6-1 and J is TRBJ1-6; D is uncertain. Per the germline V gene, CDR1 is MNHNS and CDR2 is SASEGT. Trimming removed 8 bases from V and 4 bases from J, with 12 bases in between. This CDR3 region has 14 residues. CDR3 sequence (DNA): TGTGCCAGCTGGGCCTTACCATATAATTCACCCCTCCACTTT. This sequence encodes CASWALPYNSPLHF.

The V call is TRBV7-2, the J call TRBJ2-7; the D is unclear. CDR3 size: 14 residues. Germline CDR1 reads SGHTA; CDR2 reads FQGNSA. V was shortened by 3 bases and J by 1 base, with 10 bases between the two germline ends. This CDR3 is CASSFATGSYEQYF. CDR3 coding DNA: TGTGCCAGCAGCTTCGCCACGGGTTCCTACGAGCAGTACTTC.

This clonotype was picked up a small number of times. V is TRBV12-3 or TRBV12-4 and J is TRBJ2-6, with TRBD1 matching over 8 bases. This CDR3 is built from 16 residues. J gave up 2 bases and V 6 bases, and 6 bases lay outside the gene matches. CDR3 in DNA: TGTGCCAGCAGGGCGGACAGGGCTGCTGGGGCCAACGTCCTGACTTTC. Encoded protein: CASRADRAAGANVLTF.

The J gene is TRBJ2-1, the V gene TRBV20-1; the D is unclear. V was clipped by 0 bases and J by 13 bases, with 22 bases between them. Germline CDR1 DFQATT, CDR2 SNEGSKA (reference sequence). The length of the CDR3 is 15 residues. The CDR3 nucleotides are TGCAGTGCTAGAGACCTAGACGGATCCCAAGAGACCCAGTTCTTC. This codes for CSARDLDGSQETQFF.

This clonotype was seen a few times. The CDR3 DNA reads TGTGCCAGCAGCCTAGGGCGAGAGGGGTATATGGGCGAGCAGTACTTC. Translation: CASSLGREGYMGEQYF. The chain joins TRBV7-9 to TRBJ2-7, with D perhaps matching TRBD1 or TRBD2 (5 bases each). V dropped 5 bases and J dropped 6 bases, with 23 bases sitting between them. The CDR3 runs 16 residues. The germline gives CDR1 SEHNR, CDR2 FQNEAQ (reference sequence).

The sample holds a few counts of this clonotype. This sequence joins TRBV6-5 and TRBJ2-1, with D unclear. The CDR3 has 16 amino acids. The V gene's germline CDR1 is MNHEY and CDR2 SVGAGI. V lost 3 bases and J lost 2, with 14 bases in between. CDR3 region: CASSYSLNGPYNEQFF. The CDR3 nucleotides are TGTGCCAGCAGTTATTCCCTGAACGGACCCTACAATGAGCAGTTCTTC.

V is TRBV20-1 and J is TRBJ1-2; 11 nucleotides agree with TRBD1. Unmatched junction bases numbered 9, after V lost 3 bases and J lost 6 bases. CDR1 and CDR2 from the germline V gene are DFQATT and SNEGSKA (reference sequence). CDR3 size: 15 residues. CDR3: CSASPIVGQGDGYTF. Here the CDR3 DNA reads TGCAGTGCTAGCCCTATTGTGGGACAGGGGGATGGCTACACCTTC.

This chain connects TRBV7-9 to TRBJ2-7; 10 bases fit TRBD1. The CDR3 extends over 16 amino acids. V dropped 4 bases and J dropped 7; count of bases not matched to a gene: 13. The germline CDR1 and CDR2 sequences are SEHNR and FQNEAQ (reference sequence). CDR3 amino acids: CASSSGTGDFYNEQYF. The DNA of the CDR3 is TGTGCCAGCAGCTCCGGGACAGGGGATTTCTACAATGAGCAGTACTTC.

This clonotype was observed at least ten times. This chain joins TRBV27 and TRBJ2-3; 12 nucleotides align to TRBD2. Germline loops: CDR1 MNHEY, CDR2 SMNVEV (reference sequence). The CDR3 runs to 17 residues. J was trimmed by 5 bases and V by 1 base; bases with no gene match: 7. The CDR3 protein is CASSLYASGRAEDTQYF. In DNA form, the CDR3 reads TGTGCCAGCAGTTTATATGCTAGCGGGAGGGCAGAAGATACGCAGTATTTT.

This sequence joins TRBV6-8 and TRBJ1-5; TRBD1 might be the D (6 bases). Germline V lookup: CDR1 MNHGY, CDR2 SAAAGT. The CDR3 is 14 residues long. Trimming removed 9 bases at V and 6 bases at J, with 18 bases between. The CDR3 DNA is TGTGCCAGGGACCAGGGGCCCGGTTTTCAGCCCCAGCATTTT. Translated: CARDQGPGFQPQHF.

In its sample, this clonotype was seen a few times. The gene calls are TRBV3-1 and TRBJ2-5, with 11 bases matching TRBD2. V dropped 0 bases and J dropped 1; count of bases not matched to a gene: 7. Germline loops: CDR1 LGHDT, CDR2 YNNKEL (reference sequence). The CDR3 is made up of 18 amino acids. For the CDR3, the DNA is TGTGCCAGCAGCCAAGATGCGGGACTAGCGGCGATCCAAGAGACCCAGTACTTC. Translation: CASSQDAGLAAIQETQYF.

A few counts support this clonotype. CDR3 protein: CASSPGERQACPMAKNIQYF. The DNA for the CDR3 is TGTGCCAGCAGCCCCGGAGAGAGACAGGCCTGTCCGATGGCCAAAAACATTCAGTACTTC. This chain joins TRBV21-1 and TRBJ2-4; no DNA check was done on the table's D call, TRBD1. TRBV21-1 is a pseudogene. This CDR3 is built from 20 residues.

The V call is TRBV6-2 or TRBV6-3, the J call TRBJ1-4; D remains unclear. V lost 0 bases, J lost 0 bases, and 11 bases lay in between. The CDR3 consists of 17 residues. The germline CDR1 and CDR2 sequences are MNHEY and SVGEGT. Here the CDR3 DNA reads TGTGCCAGCAGTTACTCTACAACAAGGGCAACTAATGAAAAACTGTTTTTT. It codes for CASSYSTTRATNEKLFF.

The V and J genes are TRBV2 and TRBJ1-2; D is perhaps TRBD1 (5 bases). V was cut by 1 base and J by 5 bases, with 8 bases left in between. This CDR3 spans 13 amino acids. The germline V gene encodes CDR1 SNHLY and CDR2 FYNNEI. CDR3 nucleotides: TGTGCCAGCAGTGAAGATGCAGGGTATGGCTACACCTTC. This gives the protein CASSEDAGYGYTF.

This clonotype occurred a few times. The genes are TRBV2 and TRBJ1-1; TRBD1 is a possible D gene (5 bases). V was cut by 3 bases and J by 1 base, with 12 bases left in between. Germline lookup yields CDR1 SNHLY and CDR2 FYNNEI. The CDR3 has 15 residues. As DNA, the CDR3 is TGTGCCAGCAGTGAGCGGGGGGTTGGGAACACTGAAGCTTTCTTT. Protein sequence: CASSERGVGNTEAFF.

The V call is TRBV4-2, the J call TRBJ2-1; maybe TRBD2 (5 bases). The germline V gene has CDR1 LGHNA and CDR2 YNFKEQ. This CDR3 region has 15 residues. V was cut by 0 bases and J by 7 bases, with 13 bases left in between. CDR3 protein: CASSQDGGGFNEQFF. CDR3 DNA: TGTGCCAGCAGCCAAGATGGAGGAGGATTTAATGAGCAGTTCTTC.

The V and J genes are TRBV29-1 and TRBJ2-1; tentative D call: TRBD1 (6 bases). The V end was cut by 4 bases, the J end by 5 bases, with 12 bases between. The germline gives CDR1 SQVTM, CDR2 ANQGSEA. There are 13 residues in the CDR3. The CDR3 reads CSVGARGDNEQFF. CDR3 nucleotides: TGCAGCGTTGGAGCCAGGGGCGACAATGAGCAGTTCTTC.

Here the CDR3 reads CASSLKFGISSYEQYF. The CDR3, as DNA: TGTGCCAGCAGCTTAAAGTTCGGGATAAGCTCCTACGAGCAGTACTTC. The chain is built from TRBV7-2 and TRBJ2-7, with D perhaps matching TRBD2 (5 bases). The CDR3 contains 16 residues. Germline V gene sequence: CDR1 SGHTA, CDR2 FQGNSA. The V gene lost 2 bases and the J gene lost 0 bases, with 14 bases spanning the gap.

This chain links TRBV10-3 with TRBJ2-7, with 9 bases matching TRBD2. Trimming at V came to 8 bases and at J to 7 bases, leaving 9 bases not matched to a gene. Germline V gene lookup returns CDR1 ENHRY and CDR2 SYGVKD. This CDR3 comprises 13 residues. The CDR3: CAIAGTSREEQYF. CDR3 coding DNA: TGTGCCATCGCCGGGACTAGCCGGGAAGAGCAGTACTTC.

The chain is built from TRBV20-1 and TRBJ1-4; D remains unclear. V was shortened by 5 bases and J by 8 bases, with 15 bases between the two germline ends. The CDR3 runs 13 residues. CDR1 is DFQATT, CDR2 SNEGSKA, per germline (reference sequence). The CDR3 nucleotides are TGCAGTGCTCTTCCAGGCCTGGGGGAAAAACTGTTTTTT. This codes for CSALPGLGEKLFF.

This clonotype turned up a few times. The V gene is TRBV30, the J gene TRBJ1-2; D call uncertain. In germline, CDR1 is GTSNPN, CDR2 SVGIG (reference sequence). The CDR3 is 12 amino acids. With 3 bases removed from V and 4 bases from J, the gap between germline ends came to 9 bases. CDR3 protein: CAWRAGRYGYTF. CDR3 nucleotide sequence: TGTGCCTGGAGGGCGGGCCGCTATGGCTACACCTTC.

The CDR3 coding sequence is TGCAGTGCAATCGAGGTTGGGAACACCGGGGAGCTGTTTTTT. It codes for CSAIEVGNTGELFF. This chain joins TRBV20-1 and TRBJ2-2; D is uncertain. The V end was cut by 6 bases, the J end by 1 base, with 12 bases between. The CDR3 has 14 residues. Germline CDR1 DFQATT, CDR2 SNEGSKA (reference sequence).